This record concerns one T cell receptor beta chain sequence. The data stem from a study of radiation and T cells in renal cell carcinoma. The germline V and J ends were trimmed by 3 bases and 2 bases, with 11 bases remaining between them. This CDR3 is built from 14 residues. CDR1 is SGHNT, CDR2 YYREEE, per germline (reference sequence). The repertoire was sequenced with immunoSEQ multiplex PCR; TCRdb's copy has only in-frame clones and lacks some. There are some 150,000 clones in the sample; about 88% occur only once, and 9.5% to 15% lies in the top ten. Time point of the sample: baseline pretreatment blood. The treatment is: 15 Gy SBRT to primary tumor, nephrectomy 4 weeks later.

The V gene is TRBV5-4, the J gene TRBJ1-1, with D uncertain. The sample consisted of blood, taken from a patient whose treatment included radiotherapy and nephrectomy. This TCR was sampled from a woman between 45 and 65 years old with renal cell carcinoma. The CDR3 DNA is TGTGCCAGCAGCTCAACAGATTTAAACACTGAAGCTTTCTTT. Its protein product is CASSSTDLNTEAFF.